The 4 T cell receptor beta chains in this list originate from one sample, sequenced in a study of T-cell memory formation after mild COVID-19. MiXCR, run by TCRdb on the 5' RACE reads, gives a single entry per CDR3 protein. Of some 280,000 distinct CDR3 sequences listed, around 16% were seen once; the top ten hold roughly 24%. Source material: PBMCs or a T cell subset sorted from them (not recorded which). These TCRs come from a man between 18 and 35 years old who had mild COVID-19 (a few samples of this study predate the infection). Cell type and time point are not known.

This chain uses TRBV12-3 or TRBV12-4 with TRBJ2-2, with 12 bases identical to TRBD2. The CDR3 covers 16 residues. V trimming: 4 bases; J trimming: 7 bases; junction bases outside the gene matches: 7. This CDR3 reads CASSWTSGVLVGELFF. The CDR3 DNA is TGTGCCAGCAGTTGGACTAGCGGGGTACTGGTCGGGGAGCTGTTTTTT.

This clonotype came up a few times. The CDR3 DNA is TGTGCCAGCAGTTTAAGAGGAAGGGACTCGGGGAACACTGAAGCTTTCTTT. Its protein is CASSLRGRDSGNTEAFF. The chain employs TRBV6-6 and TRBJ1-1; a possible D gene is TRBD1 (5 bases). Germline assignment: CDR1 MNHNY and CDR2 SVGAGI (reference sequence). The CDR3 runs to 17 residues. Deletions cut 4 bases from V and 1 base from J, with 19 bases between.

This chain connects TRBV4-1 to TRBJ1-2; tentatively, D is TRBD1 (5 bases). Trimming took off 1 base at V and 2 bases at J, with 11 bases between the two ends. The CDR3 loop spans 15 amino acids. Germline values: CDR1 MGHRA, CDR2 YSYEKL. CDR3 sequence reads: CASSQAAGANYGYTF. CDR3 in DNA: TGCGCCAGCAGCCAAGCAGCCGGGGCCAACTATGGCTACACCTTC.

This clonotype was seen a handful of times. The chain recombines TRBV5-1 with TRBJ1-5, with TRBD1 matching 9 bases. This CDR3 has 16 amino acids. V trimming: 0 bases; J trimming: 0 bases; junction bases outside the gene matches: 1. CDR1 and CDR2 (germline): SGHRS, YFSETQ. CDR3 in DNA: TGCGCCAGCAGCTTGGGGACAGGGGATAGCAATCAGCCCCAGCATTTT. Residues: CASSLGTGDSNQPQHF.